The rows below give T cell receptor beta chains drawn from one sample of a study of blood T cell repertoires in COVID-19. The repertoire was sequenced with immunoSEQ multiplex PCR; TCRdb's copy has only in-frame clones and lacks some. The sample shows tens of thousands of clones, over 65% of them seen only once. Input material: peripheral blood. Every receptor here comes from a woman aged 60-75 years with acute or convalescent COVID-19. CDR3s include the opening cysteine and the closing phenylalanine or tryptophan. The order of the fields is CDR3 protein, CDR3 DNA, D gene, J gene, V gene, clone size. A D gene is named only where the DNA matches it firmly. The size entry is marked missing in some rows and otherwise reads once, few, many or a size class.

CATSEIRGLQETQYF	TGTGCCACCAGTGAGATCAGGGGGCTACAAGAGACCCAGTACTTC	TRBD1	TRBJ2-5	TRBV24-1	-
CASSLVGADTQYF	TGTGCCAGCAGCTTGGTAGGGGCAGATACGCAGTATTTT	-	TRBJ2-3	TRBV5-8	-
CAWYRSGRRTPYNEQFF	TGTGCCTGGTACCGTAGCGGTCGGAGGACCCCTTACAATGAGCAGTTCTTC	-	TRBJ2-1	TRBV30	-
CASSAESSEAFF	TGTGCCAGCAGCGCGGAGAGTTCTGAAGCTTTCTTT	-	TRBJ1-1	TRBV28	once
CASSTGDRQPQHF	TGTGCCAGCAGTACAGGGGACCGGCAGCCCCAGCATTTT	TRBD1	TRBJ1-5	TRBV6-4	-
CACSRGNYGYTF	TGTGCCTGCTCCCGCGGTAACTATGGCTACACCTTC	-	TRBJ1-2	TRBV30	few
CASSVSKKKRNTEAFF	TGTGCCAGCAGTGTAAGTAAGAAAAAGCGGAACACTGAAGCTTTCTTT	-	TRBJ1-1	TRBV6-4	-
CSVDRTGNTEAFF	TGCAGCGTTGACCGGACAGGGAACACTGAAGCTTTCTTT	TRBD1	TRBJ1-1	TRBV29-1	-
CASSFRAGELFF	TGTGCCAGCAGTTTTCGCGCCGGGGAGCTGTTTTTT	-	TRBJ2-2	TRBV6-5	-
CASSLDRQYINKNIQYF	TGTGCCAGCAGCTTAGATAGACAGTACATCAACAAAAACATTCAGTACTTC	-	TRBJ2-4	TRBV11-2	-
CASSSRRGQPQHF	TGTGCCAGCAGCTCCCGACGGGGTCAGCCCCAGCATTTT	-	TRBJ1-5	TRBV7-2	-
CASSQDRNTEAFF	TGTGCCAGCAGTCAGGATAGGAACACTGAAGCTTTCTTT	-	TRBJ1-1	TRBV6-4	-
CASSLSGESEPQHF	TGTGCCAGCAGTTTATCGGGAGAGTCTGAGCCCCAGCATTTT	-	TRBJ1-5	TRBV28	-
CASSQENGVGGYNEQFF	TGCGCCAGCAGCCAAGAAAACGGCGTTGGGGGGTACAATGAGCAGTTCTTC	-	TRBJ2-1	TRBV4-1	-
CASSIGLQTGGVRTGELFF	TGTGCCAGTAGTATCGGGCTCCAAACAGGGGGCGTAAGAACCGGGGAGCTGTTTTTT	TRBD1	TRBJ2-2	TRBV19	few
CASSYSNKRGPTYEQYF	TGTGCCAGCAGTTATAGTAACAAGCGGGGCCCTACCTACGAGCAGTACTTC	TRBD2	TRBJ2-7	TRBV6-2/TRBV6-3	few